This T cell receptor beta chain derives from a study of graft-versus-host responses after intestinal transplantation. Background on the study: Recipients uniformly received anti-thymocyte globulin induction, followed by tacrolimus and steroids for about 3 years.

TCRdb's table, derived via immunoSEQ multiplex PCR, lists solely in-frame clones and lacks some. Among about 88,000 clones, around 93% were seen once, and the ten largest hold over 0.15%. This CDR3 is built from 16 residues. V was shortened by 6 bases and J by 1 base, with 16 bases between the two germline ends. The germline gives CDR1 MNHNY, CDR2 SVGAGI (reference sequence). As concerns this clone: Its matching antigen is unknown.

V and J are TRBV6-6 and TRBJ2-4; D tentatively fits TRBD1 or TRBD2 (7 bases each). This sample comprised unstimulated CD4+ T cells sorted from spleen or lymph node cells, obtained before transplant. This TCR was recovered from a human donor who was the organ donor for an intestinal transplant. CDR3 protein: CASRGPGGEAKNIQYF. In DNA form, the CDR3 reads TGTGCCAGCAGAGGACCAGGGGGGGAGGCCAAAAACATTCAGTACTTC.